This is a list of T cell receptor beta chains from one sample in a study of cytomegalovirus exposure and HLA in healthy donors. Measured with immunoSEQ multiplex PCR; TCRdb has only the in-frame clones, and not every one. The top ten hold 7% to 9% of the sample, which has 130,000 to 150,000 clones, around 90% seen once. The sequencing input was PBMCs. The receptors here all came from a woman aged 18-30 years in good health and CMV-seropositive. Both conserved end residues are part of each CDR3. D genes are given only for firm matches. Expanded clones get a size class; other rows say once, few or many, or leave the size out.

j_call,clone_size,d_call,v_call,cdr3_aa,cdr3_nt
TRBJ2-7,few,.,TRBV7-9,CASSSLSYEQYF,TGTGCCAGCAGCTCTCTCTCCTACGAGCAGTACTTC
TRBJ2-1,once,.,TRBV27,CASRLARFHEQFF,TGTGCCAGCAGATTAGCGAGGTTCCATGAGCAGTTCTTC
TRBJ1-1,.,.,TRBV28,CASSSPPKPEAFF,TGTGCCAGCAGTTCCCCACCCAAGCCTGAAGCTTTCTTT
TRBJ1-2,few,TRBD1,TRBV4-1,CASSHRDRGDGYTF,TGCGCCAGCAGCCATCGGGACAGGGGAGATGGCTACACCTTC
TRBJ2-1,.,TRBD2,TRBV2,CASSVWGGAYNEQFF,TGTGCCAGCAGTGTGTGGGGGGGTGCCTACAATGAGCAGTTCTTC
TRBJ2-1,.,.,TRBV7-2,CASRAGRGIDNEQFF,TGTGCCAGCAGGGCGGGGAGGGGGATCGACAATGAGCAGTTCTTC
TRBJ2-7,.,TRBD1,TRBV28,CASSRAPGQGSYEQYF,TGTGCCAGCAGTCGAGCACCGGGACAGGGTAGCTACGAGCAGTACTTC
TRBJ2-7,few,.,TRBV7-9,CASSHGSYEQYF,TGTGCCAGCAGCCATGGGAGTTACGAGCAGTACTTC
TRBJ2-7,.,.,TRBV28,CASSPAYEQYF,TGTGCCAGCAGCCCCGCCTACGAGCAGTACTTC
TRBJ2-5,once,.,TRBV7-3,CASSSDLQETQYF,TGTGCCAGCAGCTCAGATCTCCAAGAGACCCAGTACTTC
TRBJ2-7,.,.,TRBV5-1,CASSYDRTSSYEQYF,TGCGCCAGCAGCTACGACAGGACTAGCTCCTACGAGCAGTACTTC
TRBJ2-1,.,.,TRBV5-4,CASSLGGTIAYNEQFF,TGTGCCAGCAGCTTGGGGGGCACCATCGCCTACAATGAGCAGTTCTTC
TRBJ1-4,.,.,TRBV30,CAWSAFWEGGNEKLFF,TGTGCCTGGAGCGCCTTCTGGGAGGGGGGTAATGAAAAACTGTTTTTT
TRBJ1-2,.,.,TRBV28,CASTNLAYGYTF,TGTGCCAGCACCAACCTGGCCTATGGCTACACCTTC
TRBJ2-3,.,TRBD2,TRBV7-3,CASSLRGLAGADTQYF,TGTGCCAGCAGCCTCAGAGGACTAGCGGGAGCAGATACGCAGTATTTT
TRBJ2-1,medium-sized,.,TRBV4-1,CASSQDLLERNEQFF,TGCGCCAGCAGCCAAGATTTACTCGAGCGGAACGAGCAGTTCTTC
TRBJ2-7,.,.,TRBV9,CASSAGTPNTYEQYF,TGTGCCAGCAGCGCCGGGACACCCAACACCTACGAGCAGTACTTC
TRBJ2-2,.,TRBD2,TRBV5-4,CASSPGGVNTGELFF,TGTGCCAGCAGCCCGGGGGGTGTAAACACCGGGGAGCTGTTTTTT
TRBJ2-7,.,.,TRBV18,CASSPAGRIWEQYF,TGTGCCAGCTCCCCGGCGGGGAGGATCTGGGAGCAGTACTTC
TRBJ1-5,.,TRBD1,TRBV6-5,CASSRQGLSNQPQHF,TGTGCCAGCAGTCGACAGGGCCTGAGCAATCAGCCCCAGCATTTT
TRBJ1-5,.,.,TRBV30,CAWEGGGNQPQHF,TGTGCCTGGGAGGGAGGTGGCAATCAGCCCCAGCATTTT
TRBJ1-5,.,TRBD1,TRBV4-2,CASSQGTGVNNQPQHF,TGTGCCAGCAGCCAAGGGACAGGCGTTAACAATCAGCCCCAGCATTTT
TRBJ2-3,.,.,TRBV18,CASSPPANTDTQYF,TGTGCCAGCTCACCACCGGCCAACACAGATACGCAGTATTTT
TRBJ2-7,.,TRBD1,TRBV9,CASSPNLPGQGSYEQYF,TGTGCCAGCAGCCCCAACCTTCCGGGACAGGGTTCCTACGAGCAGTACTTC
TRBJ1-2,.,.,TRBV29-1,CSTESGYTF,TGCAGCACAGAAAGTGGCTACACCTTC
TRBJ1-2,.,TRBD1,TRBV6-5,CASSFDRAPYGYTF,TGTGCCAGCAGTTTCGACAGGGCCCCCTATGGCTACACCTTC
TRBJ1-1,few,.,TRBV7-3,CASSSEWSTEAFF,TGTGCCAGCAGCTCCGAATGGAGCACTGAAGCTTTCTTT
TRBJ1-4,.,TRBD1,TRBV7-8,CASSLAWTGGEKLFF,TGTGCCAGCAGCTTAGCGTGGACAGGGGGTGAAAAACTGTTTTTT
TRBJ1-2,.,TRBD1,TRBV5-6,CASSLTGEGYTF,TGTGCCAGCAGCTTGACAGGGGAAGGCTACACCTTC
TRBJ2-7,once,TRBD1,TRBV7-8,CASSPPGQAYEQYF,TGTGCCAGCAGCCCCCCGGGACAGGCCTACGAGCAGTACTTC
TRBJ2-3,.,TRBD2,TRBV4-2,CASSPLGSTGGWDTQYF,TGTGCCAGCAGCCCGCTAGGATCGACGGGAGGGTGGGATACGCAGTATTTT
TRBJ1-1,.,TRBD1,TRBV19,CASARDSDTEAFF,TGTGCCAGTGCCAGGGACAGCGACACTGAAGCTTTCTTT
TRBJ1-2,once,TRBD1,TRBV6-5,CASGTGGFYGYTF,TGTGCCAGCGGAACAGGGGGCTTCTATGGCTACACCTTC
TRBJ1-1,.,.,TRBV11-2,CASSLDKVGMNTEAFF,TGTGCCAGCAGCTTAGATAAGGTGGGCATGAACACTGAAGCTTTCTTT
TRBJ1-3,.,.,TRBV2,CASSERQSGNTIYF,TGTGCCAGCAGTGAGAGGCAGTCTGGAAACACCATATATTTT
TRBJ1-1,.,TRBD1,TRBV5-1,CASSLTGGSTEAFF,TGCGCCAGCAGCTTGACAGGGGGGAGCACTGAAGCTTTCTTT
TRBJ2-2,.,.,TRBV7-9,CASSPAGTRGTGELFF,TGTGCCAGCAGCCCAGCCGGAACTAGAGGTACCGGGGAGCTGTTTTTT
TRBJ1-1,.,TRBD1,TRBV27,CASSFQGDTEAFF,TGTGCCAGCAGTTTCCAGGGGGACACTGAAGCTTTCTTT
TRBJ1-2,.,.,TRBV4-1,CASSQGNRNYGYTF,TGCGCCAGCAGCCAAGGAAACAGGAACTATGGCTACACCTTC
TRBJ1-2,.,.,TRBV9,CASSPAPAGNLNGYTF,TGTGCCAGCAGCCCCGCCCCGGCAGGGAATCTGAATGGCTACACCTTC
TRBJ2-4,.,.,TRBV6-5,CASSYELLAKNIQYF,TGTGCCAGCAGTTATGAATTACTAGCCAAAAACATTCAGTACTTC
TRBJ1-5,.,TRBD1,TRBV7-2,CASSLVGGSDQPQHF,TGTGCCAGCAGCTTAGTAGGGGGCTCAGATCAGCCCCAGCATTTT
TRBJ2-1,.,TRBD2,TRBV2,CASSEYTSGSGSEQFF,TGTGCCAGCAGTGAATATACTAGCGGGTCCGGTAGTGAGCAGTTCTTC
TRBJ2-7,.,TRBD2,TRBV9,CASSVAPRGDYEQYF,TGTGCCAGCAGCGTAGCTCCCCGGGGGGATTACGAGCAGTACTTC
TRBJ2-5,.,.,TRBV28,CASTPAPVDIWSQETQYF,TGTGCCAGCACTCCTGCACCGGTAGACATTTGGTCCCAAGAGACCCAGTACTTC
TRBJ2-2,.,TRBD2,TRBV6-1,CASQPREGYTGELFF,TGTGCCAGTCAACCCCGGGAGGGATACACCGGGGAGCTGTTTTTT
TRBJ1-1,.,.,TRBV28,CASSTGRANTEAFF,TGTGCCAGCAGTACAGGGAGAGCAAACACTGAAGCTTTCTTT
TRBJ2-7,.,.,TRBV5-6,CASSSRGANYEQYF,TGTGCCAGCAGCTCCAGGGGGGCAAACTACGAGCAGTACTTC